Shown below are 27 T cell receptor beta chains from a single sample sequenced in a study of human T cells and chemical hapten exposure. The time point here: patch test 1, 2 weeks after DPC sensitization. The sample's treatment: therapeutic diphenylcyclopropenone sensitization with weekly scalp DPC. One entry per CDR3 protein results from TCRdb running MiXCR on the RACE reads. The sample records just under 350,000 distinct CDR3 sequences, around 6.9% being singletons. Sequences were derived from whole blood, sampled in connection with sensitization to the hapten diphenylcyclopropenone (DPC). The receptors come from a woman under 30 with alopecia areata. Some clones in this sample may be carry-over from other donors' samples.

The DNA for the CDR3 is TGTGCCAGCAGCTTGGCCTACAGCCCCGGGGCCCAGTACTTC. This codes for CASSLAYSPGAQYF. J is TRBJ2-5 and V is TRBV5-4; TRBD2 might be the D (5 bases). V lost 0 bases and J 9 bases, leaving 15 bases between the germline ends. CDR1 is SGHNT and CDR2 is YYREEE in the germline V gene (reference sequence). CDR3 length: 14 residues.

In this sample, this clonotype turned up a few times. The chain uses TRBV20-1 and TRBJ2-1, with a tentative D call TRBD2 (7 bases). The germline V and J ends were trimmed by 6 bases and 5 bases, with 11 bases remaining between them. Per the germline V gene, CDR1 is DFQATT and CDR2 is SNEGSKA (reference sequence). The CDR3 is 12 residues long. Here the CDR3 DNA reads TGCAGTGCAAGGGGGGGTCACAATGAGCAGTTCTTC. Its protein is CSARGGHNEQFF.

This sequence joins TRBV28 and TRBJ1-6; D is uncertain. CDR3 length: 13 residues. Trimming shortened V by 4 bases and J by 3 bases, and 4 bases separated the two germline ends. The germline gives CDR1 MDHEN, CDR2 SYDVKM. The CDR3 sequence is CASSWHYNSPLHF. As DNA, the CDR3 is TGTGCCAGCAGTTGGCACTATAATTCACCCCTCCACTTT.

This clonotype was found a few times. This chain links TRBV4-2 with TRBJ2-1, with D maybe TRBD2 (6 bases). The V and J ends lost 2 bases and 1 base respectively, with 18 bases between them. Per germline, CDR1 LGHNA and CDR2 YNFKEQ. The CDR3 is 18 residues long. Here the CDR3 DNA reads TGTGCCAGCAGCCAAAGGCGGGGTTGGGGTGGGTCCTACAATGAGCAGTTCTTC. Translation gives CASSQRRGWGGSYNEQFF.

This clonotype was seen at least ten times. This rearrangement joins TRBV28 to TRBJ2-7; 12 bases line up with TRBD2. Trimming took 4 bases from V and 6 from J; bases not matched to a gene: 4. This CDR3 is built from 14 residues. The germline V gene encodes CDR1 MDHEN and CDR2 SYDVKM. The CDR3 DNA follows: TGTGCCAGCAGTTCTAGCGGGGGGGTTGGCGAGCAGTACTTC. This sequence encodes CASSSSGGVGEQYF.

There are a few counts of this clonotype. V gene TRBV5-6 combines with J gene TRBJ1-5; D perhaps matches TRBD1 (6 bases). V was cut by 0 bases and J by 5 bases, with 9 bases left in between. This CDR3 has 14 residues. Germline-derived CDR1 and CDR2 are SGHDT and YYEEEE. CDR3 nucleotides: TGTGCCAGCAGCTTGGCGGGGGCGGATCAGCCCCAGCATTTT. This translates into CASSLAGADQPQHF. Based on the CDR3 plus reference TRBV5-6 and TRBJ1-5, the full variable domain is DAGVTQSPTHLIKTRGQQVTLRCSPKSGHDTVSWYQQALGQGPQFIFQYYEEEERQRGNFPDRFSGHQFPNYSSELNVNALLLGDSALYLCASSLAGADQPQHFGDGTRLSIL.

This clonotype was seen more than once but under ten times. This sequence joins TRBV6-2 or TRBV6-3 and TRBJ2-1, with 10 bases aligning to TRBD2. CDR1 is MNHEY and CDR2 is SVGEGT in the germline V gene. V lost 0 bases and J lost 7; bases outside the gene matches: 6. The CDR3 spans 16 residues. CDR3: CASSYSPAGGRNEQFF. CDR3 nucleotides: TGTGCCAGCAGTTACTCTCCAGCGGGGGGGCGGAATGAGCAGTTCTTC.

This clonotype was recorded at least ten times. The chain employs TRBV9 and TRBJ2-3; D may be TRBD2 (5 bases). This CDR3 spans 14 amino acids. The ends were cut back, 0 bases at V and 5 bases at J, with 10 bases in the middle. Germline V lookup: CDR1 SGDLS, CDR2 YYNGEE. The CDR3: CASSVAPEGDTQYF. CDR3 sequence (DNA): TGTGCCAGCAGCGTAGCCCCTGAGGGAGATACGCAGTATTTT. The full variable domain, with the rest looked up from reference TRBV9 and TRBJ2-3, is DSGVTQTPKHLITATGQRVTLRCSPRSGDLSVYWYQQSLDQGLQFLIQYYNGEERAKGNILERFSAQQFPDLHSELNLSSLELGDSALYFCASSVAPEGDTQYFGPGTRLTVL.

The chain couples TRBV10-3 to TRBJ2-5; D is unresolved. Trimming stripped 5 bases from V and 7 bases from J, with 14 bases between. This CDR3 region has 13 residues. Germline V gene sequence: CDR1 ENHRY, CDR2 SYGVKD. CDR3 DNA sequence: TGTGCCATCAGTTGGGCCCGAACTTGGACCCAGTACTTC. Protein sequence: CAISWARTWTQYF.

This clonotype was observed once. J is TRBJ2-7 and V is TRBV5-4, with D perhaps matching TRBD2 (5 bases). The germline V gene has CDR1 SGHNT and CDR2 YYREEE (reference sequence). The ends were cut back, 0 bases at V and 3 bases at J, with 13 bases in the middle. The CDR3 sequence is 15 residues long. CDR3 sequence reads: CASSLEPGTNYEQYF. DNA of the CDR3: TGTGCCAGCAGCTTGGAGCCGGGAACGAACTACGAGCAGTACTTC.

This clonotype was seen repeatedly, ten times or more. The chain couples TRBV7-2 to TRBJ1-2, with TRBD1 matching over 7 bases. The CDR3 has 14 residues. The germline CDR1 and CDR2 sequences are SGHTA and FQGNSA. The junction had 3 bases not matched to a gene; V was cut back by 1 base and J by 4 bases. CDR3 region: CASSLDRGPYGYTF. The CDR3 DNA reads TGTGCCAGCAGCTTAGACAGGGGCCCCTATGGCTACACCTTC.

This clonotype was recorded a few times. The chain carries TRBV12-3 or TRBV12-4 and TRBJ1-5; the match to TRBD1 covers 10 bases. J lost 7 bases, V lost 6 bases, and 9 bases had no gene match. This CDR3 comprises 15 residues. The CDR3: CASRPGQGFDQPQHF. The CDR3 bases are TGTGCCAGCAGGCCGGGACAGGGGTTCGACCAGCCCCAGCATTTT.

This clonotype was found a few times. The DNA for the CDR3 is TGCGCCAGCAGCCGGGGACAGGGTGCCCCTGGGGCCAACGTCCTGACTTTC. This sequence encodes CASSRGQGAPGANVLTF. The chain is built from TRBV4-3 and TRBJ2-6, with 9 bases fitting TRBD1. Germline V gene sequence: CDR1 LGHNA, CDR2 YSLEER. Germline trimming cut 4 bases from V and 2 bases from J; bases unmatched to any gene: 6. This CDR3 spans 17 amino acids.

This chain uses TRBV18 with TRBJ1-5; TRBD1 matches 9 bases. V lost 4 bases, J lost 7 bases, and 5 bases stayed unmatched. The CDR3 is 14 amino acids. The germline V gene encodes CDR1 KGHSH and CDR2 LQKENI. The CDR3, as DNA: TGTGCCAGCTCACAGGGACAGGGTTTACAGCCCCAGCATTTT. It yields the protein CASSQGQGLQPQHF. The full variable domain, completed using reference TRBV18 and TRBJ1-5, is NAGVMQNPRHLVRRRGQEARLRCSPMKGHSHVYWYRQLPEEGLKFMVYLQKENIIDESGMPKERFSAEFPKEGPSILRIQQVVRGDSAAYFCASSQGQGLQPQHFGDGTRLSIL.

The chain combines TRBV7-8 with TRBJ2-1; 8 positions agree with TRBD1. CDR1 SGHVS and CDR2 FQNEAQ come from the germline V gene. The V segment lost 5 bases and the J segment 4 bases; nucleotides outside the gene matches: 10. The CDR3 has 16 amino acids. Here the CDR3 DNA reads TGTGCCAGCAGCCGCGTCGGACAGGGCACTTACAATGAGCAGTTCTTC. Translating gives CASSRVGQGTYNEQFF.

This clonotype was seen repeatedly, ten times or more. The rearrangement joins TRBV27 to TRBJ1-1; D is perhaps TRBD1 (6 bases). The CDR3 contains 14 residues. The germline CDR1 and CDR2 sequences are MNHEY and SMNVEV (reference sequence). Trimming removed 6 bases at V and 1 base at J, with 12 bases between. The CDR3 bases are TGTGCCAGCAGGAAACAGGGTTCGAACACTGAAGCTTTCTTT. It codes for CASRKQGSNTEAFF.

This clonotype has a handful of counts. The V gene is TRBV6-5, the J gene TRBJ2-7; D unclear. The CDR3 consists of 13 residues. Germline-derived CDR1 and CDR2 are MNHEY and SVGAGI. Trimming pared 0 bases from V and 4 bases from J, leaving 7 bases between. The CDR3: CASSYSQTYEQYF. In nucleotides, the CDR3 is TGTGCCAGCAGTTACTCCCAGACGTACGAGCAGTACTTC.

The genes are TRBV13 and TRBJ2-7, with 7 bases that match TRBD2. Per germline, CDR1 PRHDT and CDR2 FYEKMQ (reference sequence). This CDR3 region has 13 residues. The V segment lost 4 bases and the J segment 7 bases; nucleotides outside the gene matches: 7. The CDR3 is CASSSDREAEQYF. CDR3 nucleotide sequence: TGTGCCAGCAGCTCCGACCGGGAGGCTGAGCAGTACTTC.

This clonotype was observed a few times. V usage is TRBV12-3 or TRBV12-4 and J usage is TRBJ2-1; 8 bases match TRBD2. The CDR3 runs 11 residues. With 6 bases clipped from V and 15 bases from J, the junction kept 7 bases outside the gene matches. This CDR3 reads CASSPGGVWFF. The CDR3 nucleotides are TGTGCCAGCAGCCCCGGGGGGGTTTGGTTCTTC.

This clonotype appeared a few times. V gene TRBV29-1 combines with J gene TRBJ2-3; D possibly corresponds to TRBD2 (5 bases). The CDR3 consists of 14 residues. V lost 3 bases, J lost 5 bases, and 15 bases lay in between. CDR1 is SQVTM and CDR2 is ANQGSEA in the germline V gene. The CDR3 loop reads CSVERVVKGDTQYF. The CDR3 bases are TGCAGCGTTGAGAGGGTCGTAAAAGGAGATACGCAGTATTTT.

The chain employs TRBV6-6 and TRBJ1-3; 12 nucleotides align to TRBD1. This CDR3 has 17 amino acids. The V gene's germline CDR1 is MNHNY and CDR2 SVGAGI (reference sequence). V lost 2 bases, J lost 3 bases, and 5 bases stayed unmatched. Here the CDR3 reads CASSYGGQGANGNTIYF. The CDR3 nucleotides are TGTGCCAGCAGTTACGGGGGACAGGGGGCGAATGGAAACACCATATATTTT.

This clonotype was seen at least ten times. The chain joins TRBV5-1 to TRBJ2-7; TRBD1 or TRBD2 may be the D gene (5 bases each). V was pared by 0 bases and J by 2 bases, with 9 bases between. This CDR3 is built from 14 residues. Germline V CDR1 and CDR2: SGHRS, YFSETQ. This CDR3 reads CASSLVGGAYEQYF. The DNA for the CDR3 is TGCGCCAGCAGCTTGGTTGGGGGAGCCTACGAGCAGTACTTC.

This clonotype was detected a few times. CDR3 sequence reads: CATSPPSTETQYF. The CDR3 bases are TGTGCCACCAGCCCCCCTAGCACCGAGACCCAGTACTTC. The chain links TRBV15 to TRBJ2-5; TRBD2 is a possible D gene (5 bases). Germline V gene lookup returns CDR1 LNHNV and CDR2 YYDKDF (reference sequence). V gave up 5 bases and J gave up 5 bases, with 12 bases separating them. CDR3 size: 13 residues.

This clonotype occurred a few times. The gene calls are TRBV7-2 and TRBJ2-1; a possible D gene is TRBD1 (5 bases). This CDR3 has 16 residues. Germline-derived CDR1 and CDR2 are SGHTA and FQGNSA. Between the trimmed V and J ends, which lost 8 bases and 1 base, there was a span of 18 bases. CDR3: CASLGVVPPSYNEQFF. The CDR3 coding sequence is TGTGCCAGCTTAGGGGTTGTGCCGCCTTCCTACAATGAGCAGTTCTTC.

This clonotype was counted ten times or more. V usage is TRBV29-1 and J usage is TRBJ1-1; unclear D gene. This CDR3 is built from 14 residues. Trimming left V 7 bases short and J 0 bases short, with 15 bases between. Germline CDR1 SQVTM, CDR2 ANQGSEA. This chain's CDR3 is CSAPSSGLNTEAFF. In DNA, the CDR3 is TGCAGCGCTCCTTCCTCTGGATTGAACACTGAAGCTTTCTTT.

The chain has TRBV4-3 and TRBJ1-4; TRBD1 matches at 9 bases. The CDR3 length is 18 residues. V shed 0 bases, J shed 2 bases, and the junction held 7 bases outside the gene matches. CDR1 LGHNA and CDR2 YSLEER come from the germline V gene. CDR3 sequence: CASSQELTGGSTNEKLFF. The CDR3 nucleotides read TGCGCCAGCAGCCAAGAACTGACAGGGGGTTCGACTAATGAAAAACTGTTTTTT.

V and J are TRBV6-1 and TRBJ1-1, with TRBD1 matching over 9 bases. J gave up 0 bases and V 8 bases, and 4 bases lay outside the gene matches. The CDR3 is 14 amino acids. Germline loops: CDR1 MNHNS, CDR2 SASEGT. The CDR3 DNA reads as TGTGCCAGCGAGACAGGGGGATTGAACACTGAAGCTTTCTTT. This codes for CASETGGLNTEAFF.